This entry describes one TCR beta chain. This specimen belongs to a study of blood T cell repertoires in COVID-19. Study in general: The study drew acute and convalescent COVID-19 samples from the United States, Italy and Spain.

In the original workflow: Reference gene primer amplification yielded estimated nucleated cell counts. TCRdb's table, derived via immunoSEQ multiplex PCR, lists solely in-frame clones and lacks some. The V and J calls and clone size come from that table; D and trimming were worked out from the DNA. The top ten clones hold over 9% of a sample with under 350,000 clones, approximately 83% of them seen once. Germline V gene data show CDR1 as LNHDA and CDR2 as SQIVND (reference sequence). The CDR3 sequence is 13 residues long. After removal of 11 bases from V and 1 base from J, the junction contained 8 bases not matched to a gene.

The sequenced material came from peripheral blood. The clonotype originates from a woman between 45 and 60 years old who had recovered from COVID-19. V gene TRBV19 combines with J gene TRBJ2-7; 7 bases are shared with TRBD1. The CDR3 sequence: CASQPRGSYEQYF. Written as DNA, the CDR3 is TGTGCCTCACAGCCCAGGGGGTCCTACGAGCAGTACTTC. Looking up the rest from reference TRBV19 and TRBJ2-7 gives the full variable domain: DGGITQSPKYLFRKEGQNVTLSCEQNLNHDAMYWYRQDPGQGLRLIYYSQIVNDFQKGDIAEGYSVSREKKESFPLTVTSAQKNPTAFYLCASQPRGSYEQYFGPGTRLTVT.